The 27 T cell receptor beta chains given below trace back to one sample, sequenced in a study of CD8+ T cells in alopecia areata. The treatment here: oral pan-JAK inhibitor, 5-10 mg twice daily. Extracted RNA was reverse transcribed, and the resulting cDNA served as sequencing template. The method was immunoSEQ multiplex PCR; TCRdb's version includes in-frame clones alone and lacks a portion of them. The repertoire consists of about 190,000 clones, with around 64% occurring once and the leading ten covering about 1.3%. This specimen consisted of CD4+ T cells sorted from blood, obtained around week 50, from a patient treated with tofacitinib. Receptor source: a human donor with alopecia areata.

V and J are TRBV29-1 and TRBJ2-1; D is ambiguous. Germline CDR1 is SQVTM and CDR2 is ANQGSEA. V lost 7 bases, J lost 2 bases, and 15 bases lay in between. CDR3 length equals 14 residues. DNA of the CDR3: TGCAGCGCGCTGCGCCGGGCCCCCTACAATGAGCAGTTCTTC. Its protein product is CSALRRAPYNEQFF.

The chain joins TRBV2 to TRBJ2-4; the D is unclear. CDR3 size: 13 residues. CDR1 is SNHLY, CDR2 FYNNEI, per germline. V lost 4 bases and J 0 bases, leaving 4 bases between the germline ends. The chain's CDR3 is CASSGLAKNIQYF. The CDR3, as DNA: TGTGCCAGCAGTGGCCTAGCCAAAAACATTCAGTACTTC.

The CDR3 region has the DNA TGCAGCGTTGAAGGGGCAGGGAGCTCCTACGAGCAGTACTTC. Its translation is CSVEGAGSSYEQYF. This sequence joins TRBV29-1 and TRBJ2-7; D may correspond to TRBD1 or TRBD2 (5 bases each). CDR1 is SQVTM, CDR2 ANQGSEA, per germline. This CDR3 is built from 14 residues. Deletions cut 1 base from V and 0 bases from J, with 10 bases between.

V and J are TRBV29-1 and TRBJ1-1, with D maybe TRBD1 (6 bases). This CDR3 is built from 11 residues. The V and J ends lost 6 bases and 7 bases respectively, with 12 bases between them. Germline V gene lookup returns CDR1 SQVTM and CDR2 ANQGSEA. CDR3 amino acids: CSVEEQGEAFF. CDR3 DNA sequence: TGCAGCGTAGAGGAACAGGGTGAAGCTTTCTTT. Drawing the rest from reference TRBV29-1 and TRBJ1-1, the complete variable domain is SAVISQKPSRDICQRGTSLTIQCQVDSQVTMMFWYRQQPGQSLTLIATANQGSEATYESGFVIDKFPISRPNLTFSTLTVSNMSPEDSSIYLCSVEEQGEAFFGQGTRLTVV.

V gene TRBV29-1 combines with J gene TRBJ2-7; 10 bases fit TRBD2. The CDR3 covers 16 residues. CDR1 SQVTM and CDR2 ANQGSEA come from the germline V gene. The V segment lost 6 bases and the J segment 5 bases; nucleotides outside the gene matches: 16. The CDR3 protein is CSVLRSGGALSHEQYF. In nucleotides, the CDR3 is TGCAGCGTCTTACGCAGCGGGGGGGCACTCAGTCACGAGCAGTACTTC.

This clone has more than one count but fewer than ten. V and J are TRBV29-1 and TRBJ1-4; D unclear. CDR1 and CDR2 from the germline V gene are SQVTM and ANQGSEA. The CDR3 sequence is 13 residues long. Trimming pared 1 base from V and 5 bases from J, leaving 8 bases between. CDR3 sequence: CSVEVGRNEKLFF. CDR3 nucleotide sequence: TGCAGCGTTGAAGTCGGAAGAAATGAAAAACTGTTTTTT.

V usage is TRBV5-1 and J usage is TRBJ2-5; weak D call: TRBD1 (5 bases). With 0 bases removed from V and 5 bases from J, the gap between germline ends came to 11 bases. Germline V gives CDR1 SGHRS, CDR2 YFSETQ. The CDR3 runs 14 residues. The CDR3 coding sequence is TGCGCCAGCAGCTTGGGACAGACAACGGAGACCCAGTACTTC. It translates to CASSLGQTTETQYF.

The rearrangement links TRBV5-6 to TRBJ1-1; D unresolved. Germline V gives CDR1 SGHDT, CDR2 YYEEEE. The CDR3 covers 13 residues. V was pared by 4 bases and J by 3 bases, with 10 bases between. CDR3 sequence reads: CASSLGIDTEAFF. CDR3 DNA: TGTGCCAGCAGCCTCGGGATCGACACTGAAGCTTTCTTT. Combining the CDR3 with reference TRBV5-6 and TRBJ1-1 gives the whole variable domain DAGVTQSPTHLIKTRGQQVTLRCSPKSGHDTVSWYQQALGQGPQFIFQYYEEEERQRGNFPDRFSGHQFPNYSSELNVNALLLGDSALYLCASSLGIDTEAFFGQGTRLTVV.

The chain recombines TRBV30 with TRBJ2-1, with D tentatively TRBD2 (6 bases). Trimming cost V 5 bases and J 3 bases, with 20 bases left between them. This CDR3 comprises 16 residues. In germline, CDR1 is GTSNPN, CDR2 SVGIG (reference sequence). The CDR3 sequence: CAWGFPGTFNYNEQFF. In nucleotides, the CDR3 is TGTGCCTGGGGGTTCCCGGGGACTTTCAACTACAATGAGCAGTTCTTC. The complete variable domain, with remaining parts taken from reference TRBV30 and TRBJ2-1, reads SQTIHQWPATLVQPVGSPLSLECTVEGTSNPNLYWYRQAAGRGLQLLFYSVGIGQISSEVPQNLSASRPQDRQFILSSKKLLLSDSGFYLCAWGFPGTFNYNEQFFGPGTRLTVL.

This sequence joins TRBV5-1 and TRBJ1-1, with D possibly TRBD1 on 6 matching bases. This CDR3 has 14 residues. V was trimmed by 1 base and J by 8 bases, leaving 15 bases between them. CDR1 is SGHRS, CDR2 YFSETQ, per germline. In DNA form, the CDR3 reads TGCGCCAGCAGCTTGTCGCAGGGACAATCCGAAGCTTTCTTT. Translating gives CASSLSQGQSEAFF.

The rearrangement uses TRBV9 and TRBJ2-5; the D is unclear. Germline V gene lookup returns CDR1 SGDLS and CDR2 YYNGEE. The CDR3 is 15 residues long. Trimming cost V 0 bases and J 0 bases, with 9 bases left between them. The CDR3 loop is CASSVVLAYQETQYF. CDR3 bases: TGTGCCAGCAGCGTAGTTTTAGCCTACCAAGAGACCCAGTACTTC.

CDR3 in DNA: TGTGCCAGCACCCTAAACAACGAGCAGTACTTC. Protein sequence: CASTLNNEQYF. The chain links TRBV28 to TRBJ2-7; D remains ambiguous. The germline V gene encodes CDR1 MDHEN and CDR2 SYDVKM. Between the trimmed V and J ends, which lost 7 bases and 5 bases, there was a span of 9 bases. The CDR3 runs to 11 residues.

The chain combines TRBV7-2 with TRBJ1-5; D remains ambiguous. Trimming removed 3 bases from V and 4 bases from J, with 4 bases in between. Per the germline V gene, CDR1 is SGHTA and CDR2 is FQGNSA. The CDR3 covers 12 residues. CDR3 in amino acids: CASSLLNQPQHF. CDR3 nucleotide sequence: TGTGCCAGCAGCTTGTTAAATCAGCCCCAGCATTTT.

The gene calls are TRBV14 and TRBJ1-1; 8 nucleotides align to TRBD1. The germline gives CDR1 SGHDN, CDR2 FVKESK. This CDR3 spans 15 amino acids. Trimming took 7 bases from V and 2 from J; bases not matched to a gene: 9. CDR3 nucleotide sequence: TGTGCCAGCACCAGGGCAGGGGGCGCAAACACTGAAGCTTTCTTT. Protein sequence: CASTRAGGANTEAFF.

The chain is built from TRBV30 and TRBJ2-3; 9 bases fit TRBD2. This CDR3 contains 15 residues. Looked up from germline, CDR1 is GTSNPN and CDR2 is SVGIG (reference sequence). Trimming took 5 bases from V and 2 from J; bases not matched to a gene: 8. The DNA for the CDR3 is TGTGCCTGGGGCCCGCTAGCGGGGATCACAGATACGCAGTATTTT. Protein: CAWGPLAGITDTQYF.

The chain combines TRBV29-1 with TRBJ1-1; D uncertain. Germline V gene data show CDR1 as SQVTM and CDR2 as ANQGSEA. Deletions cut 4 bases from V and 0 bases from J, with 12 bases between. This CDR3 is built from 14 residues. The CDR3 DNA follows: TGCAGCGTTGTAATGTTGGGCATGAACACTGAAGCTTTCTTT. Protein product: CSVVMLGMNTEAFF.

The chain's CDR3 is CASFGGQGSNEQFF. DNA for the CDR3: TGCGCCAGCTTCGGGGGACAGGGCTCCAATGAGCAGTTCTTC. The chain links TRBV5-1 to TRBJ2-1, with 9 positions matching TRBD1. Unmatched junction bases numbered 8, after V lost 7 bases and J lost 6 bases. The CDR3 is 14 residues long. From germline, CDR1 is SGHRS and CDR2 YFSETQ.

The V gene is TRBV5-6, the J gene TRBJ2-3; perhaps TRBD2 as D (7 bases). The V end lost 2 bases, the J end lost 4 bases, and 14 bases lay between the germline ends. CDR3 size: 15 residues. From germline, CDR1 is SGHDT and CDR2 YYEEEE. CDR3 sequence reads: CASSLTRGGADTQYF. DNA of the CDR3: TGTGCCAGCAGCTTAACCAGGGGAGGGGCAGATACGCAGTATTTT.

J is TRBJ1-1 and V is TRBV5-1; tentatively, D is TRBD1 (5 bases). Germline loops: CDR1 SGHRS, CDR2 YFSETQ. CDR3 length: 13 residues. The ends were cut back, 1 base at V and 3 bases at J, with 7 bases in the middle. The CDR3 DNA follows: TGCGCCAGCAGCTTGCAAGGGGACACTGAAGCTTTCTTT. Protein sequence: CASSLQGDTEAFF.

The CDR3 here is CASSRYQTQYF. The CDR3 DNA reads TGTGCCAGCAGCCGTTACCAGACCCAGTACTTC. The chain has TRBV7-2 and TRBJ2-5; D is unclear. CDR1 is SGHTA, CDR2 FQGNSA, per germline. The CDR3 sequence is 11 residues long. Trimming left V 5 bases short and J 6 bases short, with 7 bases between.

CDR3 sequence reads: CAWSESLIGSNQPQHF. In DNA form, the CDR3 reads TGTGCCTGGAGTGAATCGTTAATAGGGAGCAATCAGCCCCAGCATTTT. J is TRBJ1-5 and V is TRBV30; D uncertain. The V end lost 1 base, the J end lost 1 base, and 14 bases lay between the germline ends. Germline-derived CDR1 and CDR2 are GTSNPN and SVGIG (reference sequence). The CDR3 is 16 amino acids.

In nucleotides, the CDR3 is TGTGCCAGCAGCCGGGACAGAACTGCGGGCTACACCTTC. Its translation: CASSRDRTAGYTF. This chain links TRBV14 with TRBJ1-2; 7 bases agree with TRBD1. Germline V lookup: CDR1 SGHDN, CDR2 FVKESK. With 4 bases clipped from V and 8 bases from J, the junction kept 7 bases outside the gene matches. The CDR3 is 13 amino acids.

J is TRBJ2-7 and V is TRBV7-2, with D perhaps TRBD2 (6 bases). The CDR3 length is 14 residues. In germline, CDR1 is SGHTA, CDR2 FQGNSA. Deletions cut 5 bases from V and 6 bases from J, with 17 bases between. CDR3 nucleotides: TGTGCCAGCAGCCAAGGAGGGTTTTACAGCGAGCAGTACTTC. This codes for CASSQGGFYSEQYF.

This clone was observed a single time. The chain couples TRBV5-6 to TRBJ1-5; D gene unclear. Per the germline V gene, CDR1 is SGHDT and CDR2 is YYEEEE. V was cut by 3 bases and J by 0 bases, with 10 bases left in between. CDR3 length equals 15 residues. This CDR3 reads CASSSGGLSNQPQHF. The CDR3 region has the DNA TGTGCCAGCAGCTCTGGAGGGCTTAGCAATCAGCCCCAGCATTTT.

DNA of the CDR3: TGTGCCAGCAGTTACCGCCAGAATCAGCCCCAGCATTTT. It translates to CASSYRQNQPQHF. The V gene is TRBV6-5, the J gene TRBJ1-5, with D uncertain. CDR3 length: 13 amino acids. Germline CDR1 MNHEY, CDR2 SVGAGI. V gave up 2 bases and J gave up 4 bases, with 6 bases separating them.

This chain links TRBV7-8 with TRBJ2-6; D gene ambiguous. V shed 2 bases and J shed 0 bases, with 14 bases lying between them. Germline V gene data show CDR1 as SGHVS and CDR2 as FQNEAQ. This CDR3 is 18 amino acids long. The chain's CDR3 is CASSLPPGRTSGANVLTF. CDR3 nucleotide sequence: TGTGCCAGCAGCTTACCCCCAGGACGGACCTCTGGGGCCAACGTCCTGACTTTC. The entire variable domain, with the rest obtained from reference TRBV7-8 and TRBJ2-6, is as follows: GAGVSQSPRYKVAKRGQDVALRCDPISGHVSLFWYQQALGQGPEFLTYFQNEAQLDKSGLPSDRFFAERPEGSVSTLKIQRTQQEDSAVYLCASSLPPGRTSGANVLTFGAGSRLTVL.

The V and J genes are TRBV5-6 and TRBJ1-6; D is undetermined. Trimming left V 4 bases short and J 14 bases short, with 16 bases between. This CDR3 has 13 residues. Germline loops: CDR1 SGHDT, CDR2 YYEEEE. The DNA of the CDR3 is TGTGCCAGCAGCCAGCCGCAAGGGATGGCCCTCCACTTT. Its translation is CASSQPQGMALHF.